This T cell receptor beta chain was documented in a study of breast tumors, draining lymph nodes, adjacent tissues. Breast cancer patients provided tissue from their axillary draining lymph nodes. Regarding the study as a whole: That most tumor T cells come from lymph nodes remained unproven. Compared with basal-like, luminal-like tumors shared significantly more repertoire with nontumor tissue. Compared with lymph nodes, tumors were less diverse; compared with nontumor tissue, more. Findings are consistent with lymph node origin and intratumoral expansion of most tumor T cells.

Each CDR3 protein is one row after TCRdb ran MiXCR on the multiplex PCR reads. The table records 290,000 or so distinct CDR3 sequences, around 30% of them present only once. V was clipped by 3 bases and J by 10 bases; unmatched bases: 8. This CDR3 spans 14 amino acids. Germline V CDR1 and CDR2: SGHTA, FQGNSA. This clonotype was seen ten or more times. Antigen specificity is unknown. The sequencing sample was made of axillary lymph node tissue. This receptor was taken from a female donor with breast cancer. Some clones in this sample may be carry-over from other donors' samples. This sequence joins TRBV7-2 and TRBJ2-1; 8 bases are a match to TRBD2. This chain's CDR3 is CASSFGAGVGEQFF. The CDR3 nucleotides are TGTGCCAGCAGCTTCGGAGCGGGAGTAGGGGAGCAGTTCTTC.